This TCR beta chain was captured by sequencing in a study of low-dose radiotherapy and immunotherapy resistance in tumors. The overall study: Per fraction, Cohort 2 was given 1 Gy every two weeks, accumulating a total of 13 Gy over 26 weeks.

Time point noted: after trial treatment. Treatment meaning: LDRT plus nivolumab, ipilimumab, low-dose cyclophosphamide and aspirin (RACIN trial). TRAV- and TRBV-specific primers primed first-strand cDNA, covering alpha and beta chains. The TCRs were subjected to amplification over roughly 20 PCR cycles employing a constant-region primer in conjunction with a V-primer adapter. In TCRdb, the reads were re-called with MiXCR into one record per CDR3 protein. The sample holds about 58,000 distinct CDR3 sequences; 20% to 25% are singletons and the top ten take approximately 6.7%. The CDR3 is 17 amino acids. V was clipped by 8 bases and J by 0 bases, with 17 bases between them.

The rearrangement joins TRBV12-3 or TRBV12-4 to TRBJ1-6, with a possible D match to TRBD1 (5 bases). Sequenced material: PBMCs, taken after low-dose radiotherapy plus immunotherapy. This TCR came from a male donor with prostate cancer. The CDR3 here is CASGARWGSSYNSPLHF. CDR3 bases: TGTGCCAGCGGGGCCCGGTGGGGAAGCTCCTATAATTCACCCCTCCACTTT.